A selection of T cell receptor beta chains follows, all from one sample in a study of memory CD4+ T cells and cytomegalovirus serostatus. TCRdb keeps only in-frame clones here, not all; method: immunoSEQ multiplex PCR. Of approximately 50,000 clones detected, around four fifths appear once; the ten largest clones hold about 0.7%. The sample taken for sequencing was memory CD4+ T cells from blood. These receptors all stem from an adult in good health and CMV-seronegative. Each CDR3 is given with its conserved first and last residue. D genes are given only for firm matches. Only part of the rows carry a size: once, few, many, or a class if the clone is expanded.

V gene	D gene	clone size	J gene	CDR3 protein	CDR3 DNA
TRBV5-1	NA	NA	TRBJ2-1	CASSSLQDNEQFF	TGCGCCAGCAGCTCGTTACAGGACAATGAGCAGTTCTTC
TRBV11-2	TRBD2	few	TRBJ2-5	CASSPRASGEGETQYF	TGTGCCAGCAGCCCCAGGGCTAGCGGAGAGGGAGAGACCCAGTACTTC
TRBV6-4	TRBD2	once	TRBJ2-1	CASSSLAGGGNEQFF	TGTGCCAGCAGTTCTCTAGCGGGAGGGGGAAATGAGCAGTTCTTC
TRBV2	NA	NA	TRBJ1-5	CASSDHGGAGQPQHF	TGTGCCAGCAGTGACCACGGGGGCGCGGGTCAGCCCCAGCATTTT
TRBV6-4	TRBD1	NA	TRBJ2-6	CASRTGAGANVLTF	TGTGCCAGCAGGACAGGGGCTGGGGCCAACGTCCTGACTTTC
TRBV11-2	TRBD2	NA	TRBJ2-7	CASSLRAEETSVYEQYF	TGTGCCAGCAGCTTACGGGCGGAGGAGACTAGCGTGTACGAGCAGTACTTC
TRBV11-2	TRBD2	NA	TRBJ2-1	CASSLRTSTTNEQFF	TGTGCCAGCAGCTTAAGGACTAGCACTACCAATGAGCAGTTCTTC
TRBV7-2	NA	once	TRBJ2-2	CASSLVPGRNTGELFF	TGTGCCAGCAGCTTAGTTCCAGGGAGGAACACCGGGGAGCTGTTTTTT
TRBV6-1	NA	NA	TRBJ2-3	CASSGLGRTDTQYF	TGTGCCAGCAGTGGTTTGGGGCGGACAGATACGCAGTATTTT
TRBV6-1	NA	NA	TRBJ2-7	CASSKEQTYEQYF	TGTGCCAGCAGCAAGGAGCAGACATACGAGCAGTACTTC
TRBV6-6	TRBD1	NA	TRBJ1-1	CASFATGGLNTEAFF	TGTGCCAGCTTTGCCACAGGGGGATTGAACACTGAAGCTTTCTTT
TRBV10-3	NA	NA	TRBJ2-7	CASAGTSLYEQYF	TGTGCCTCAGCCGGGACTTCGCTATACGAGCAGTACTTC
TRBV28	NA	NA	TRBJ2-7	CASSPGQLSGHEQYF	TGTGCCAGCAGTCCGGGCCAACTCTCAGGGCACGAGCAGTACTTC
TRBV28	NA	NA	TRBJ2-7	CASSPPRVSSYEQYF	TGTGCCAGCAGTCCCCCAAGGGTGAGCTCCTACGAGCAGTACTTC
TRBV5-6	NA	once	TRBJ1-5	CASSLLGNSNQPQHF	TGTGCCAGCAGCTTGTTAGGGAATAGCAATCAGCCCCAGCATTTT
TRBV28	NA	NA	TRBJ2-7	CASSPPGLTQQYF	TGTGCCAGCAGTCCCCCCGGGTTGACACAGCAGTACTTC
TRBV30	NA	NA	TRBJ1-2	CAWSTPGPVAYGYTF	TGTGCCTGGAGTACTCCGGGGCCAGTGGCATATGGCTACACCTTC
TRBV27	NA	NA	TRBJ2-3	CASSFVGRPSSTDTQYF	TGTGCCAGCAGTTTTGTCGGCAGGCCATCATCCACAGATACGCAGTATTTT
TRBV19	TRBD1	NA	TRBJ1-5	CASSILTGGLNQPQHF	TGTGCCAGTAGTATACTGACAGGGGGATTGAATCAGCCCCAGCATTTT
TRBV11-2	TRBD1	NA	TRBJ2-2	CASSGQGHNTGELFF	TGTGCCAGCAGTGGACAGGGTCATAACACCGGGGAGCTGTTTTTT
TRBV2	TRBD1	once	TRBJ2-1	CASRARTGYNEQFF	TGTGCCAGCAGGGCCCGGACAGGGTACAATGAGCAGTTCTTC
TRBV29-1	NA	NA	TRBJ1-1	CSVAHMNTEAFF	TGCAGCGTTGCCCACATGAACACTGAAGCTTTCTTT
TRBV7-7	TRBD2	few	TRBJ2-3	CASSLGLAGGRDTQYF	TGTGCTAGCAGCTTAGGACTAGCGGGAGGAAGGGATACGCAGTATTTT
TRBV5-1	TRBD1	NA	TRBJ2-7	CASSPGTVSYEQYF	TGCGCCAGCAGCCCAGGGACAGTCTCCTACGAGCAGTACTTC
TRBV5-1	TRBD1	NA	TRBJ2-3	CASSSDRGGGTDTQYF	TGCGCCAGCAGCTCAGACAGGGGGGGAGGCACAGATACGCAGTATTTT
TRBV7-9	TRBD1	few	TRBJ1-1	CASTGRGSLPGQGNTEAFF	TGTGCCAGCACCGGAAGGGGAAGCCTACCGGGACAGGGGAACACTGAAGCTTTCTTT
TRBV2	NA	NA	TRBJ1-1	CASSYKGSGLLNTEAFF	TGTGCCAGCAGTTACAAAGGGTCGGGGTTACTGAACACTGAAGCTTTCTTT
TRBV6-1	NA	NA	TRBJ1-1	CASRDRWGNTEAFF	TGTGCCAGCAGAGACAGGTGGGGGAACACTGAAGCTTTCTTT
TRBV5-1	TRBD1	NA	TRBJ1-4	CASSLDPGGDGNEKLFF	TGCGCCAGCAGCTTGGATCCAGGGGGCGACGGTAATGAAAAACTGTTTTTT
TRBV29-1	NA	NA	TRBJ1-2	CSVEPGRNYGYTF	TGCAGCGTTGAACCCGGCCGAAACTATGGCTACACCTTC
TRBV4-2	TRBD1	few	TRBJ1-1	CASSKGANTEAFF	TGTGCCAGCAGCAAGGGGGCTAACACTGAAGCTTTCTTT
TRBV30	NA	NA	TRBJ2-7	CAGQGGAYEQYF	TGTGCTGGTCAGGGGGGCGCCTACGAGCAGTACTTC
TRBV28	TRBD1	NA	TRBJ1-4	CASSAGTGGNEKLFF	TGTGCCAGCAGTGCCGGGACAGGGGGTAATGAAAAACTGTTTTTT
TRBV7-2	TRBD2	NA	TRBJ2-7	CASSPRGRLIAGLYEQYF	TGTGCCAGCAGCCCCAGAGGGAGGTTGATAGCGGGGTTGTACGAGCAGTACTTC
TRBV7-9	TRBD1	NA	TRBJ1-2	CASRTGTAKHTF	TGTGCCAGTCGTACCGGGACAGCGAAACACACCTTC
TRBV6-6	TRBD2	NA	TRBJ2-1	CASSHGRASGRNEQFF	TGTGCCAGCAGCCACGGGAGGGCTAGCGGGAGGAATGAGCAGTTCTTC
TRBV27	NA	few	TRBJ2-7	CASSSREAYEQYF	TGTGCCAGCAGCTCAAGGGAGGCCTACGAGCAGTACTTC
TRBV5-6	TRBD2	NA	TRBJ2-7	CASSFLGSRTSGTYEQYF	TGTGCCAGCAGCTTTTTGGGTTCCAGGACTAGCGGGACCTACGAGCAGTACTTC
TRBV7-4	NA	NA	TRBJ2-7	CASSLVRGRGPTYEQYF	TGTGCCAGCAGCTTAGTGAGGGGCAGGGGCCCAACCTACGAGCAGTACTTC
TRBV30	NA	many	TRBJ2-2	CAWSVQGTGELFF	TGTGCCTGGAGTGTACAGGGAACCGGGGAGCTGTTTTTT